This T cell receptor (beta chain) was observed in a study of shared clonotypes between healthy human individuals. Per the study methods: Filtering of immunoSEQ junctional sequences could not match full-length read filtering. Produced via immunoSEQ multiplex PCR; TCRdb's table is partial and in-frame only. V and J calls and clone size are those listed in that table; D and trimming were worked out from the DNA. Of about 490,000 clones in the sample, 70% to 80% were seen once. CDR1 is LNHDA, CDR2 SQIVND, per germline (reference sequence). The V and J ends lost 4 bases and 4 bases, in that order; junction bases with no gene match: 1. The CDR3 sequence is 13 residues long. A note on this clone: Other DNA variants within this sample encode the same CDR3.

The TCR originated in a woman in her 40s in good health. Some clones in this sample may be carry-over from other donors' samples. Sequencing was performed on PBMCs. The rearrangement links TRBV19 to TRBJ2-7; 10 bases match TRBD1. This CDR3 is CASSTGQGYEQYF. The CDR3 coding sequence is TGTGCCAGTAGTACGGGACAGGGGTACGAGCAGTACTTC. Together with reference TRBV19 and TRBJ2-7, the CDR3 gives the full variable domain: DGGITQSPKYLFRKEGQNVTLSCEQNLNHDAMYWYRQDPGQGLRLIYYSQIVNDFQKGDIAEGYSVSREKKESFPLTVTSAQKNPTAFYLCASSTGQGYEQYFGPGTRLTVT.